The TCR beta chain under discussion was sequenced for a study of cytomegalovirus exposure and HLA in healthy donors. Overall study results and limits: Later, TCR association rates were found to vary by HLA locus, highest for DRB1 and lowest for HLA-C. Analyzed later, most CMV-associated TCR beta chains appeared HLA-restricted.

The CDR3 loop spans 16 amino acids. Trimming shortened V by 5 bases and J by 0 bases, and 15 bases separated the two germline ends. Germline lookup yields CDR1 SGHNT and CDR2 YENEEA. The study ran its PCR with 60 Vbeta and 13 Jbeta primers. The method was immunoSEQ multiplex PCR; TCRdb's version includes in-frame clones alone and lacks a portion of them. The table records 110,000 to 150,000 clones, 79% of them present only once. Sampled while nominally healthy, donors likely had unrecorded immune exposures. This clone has a single count. Antigen specificity is unknown. This receptor was identified in a man aged 18 to 30 in good health and CMV-seronegative. The gene calls are TRBV11-3 and TRBJ2-3; the D gene is possibly TRBD1 (5 bases). The specimen sequenced was PBMCs. DNA for the CDR3: TGTGCCAGCAGCCCAAGAAGGGGCTCTAGCACAGATACGCAGTATTTT. Its translation is CASSPRRGSSTDTQYF.